Listed below are T cell receptor beta chains from one sample, sequenced in a study of a mutant IDH1 vaccine in newly diagnosed glioma. Their cognate antigens are unknown. Generated by immunoSEQ multiplex PCR, the TCRdb table keeps only in-frame clones and is missing some. The sample has 50,000 to 70,000 clones, approximately 87% seen once; the top ten hold around 1.7%. The sequenced sample was PBMCs, obtained from a glioma patient whose treatment included an IDH1 peptide vaccine. These receptors came from a man aged 40-55 years with glioma. The CDR3 runs from the conserved cysteine through the conserved F or W.

V gene: TRBV7-3; J gene: TRBJ2-7; CDR3 protein: CASSSTAYEQYF
V gene: TRBV29-1; J gene: TRBJ2-7; CDR3 protein: CSARQGSYEQYF
V gene: TRBV2; J gene: TRBJ2-7; CDR3 protein: CASSAGTVNEQYF
V gene: TRBV7-9; J gene: TRBJ1-2; CDR3 protein: CASSLEVPTGGYTF
V gene: TRBV10-3; J gene: TRBJ1-1; CDR3 protein: CAISESKGGGNTEAFF
V gene: TRBV7-6; J gene: TRBJ2-7; CDR3 protein: CASSEIQGREQYF
V gene: TRBV6-1; J gene: TRBJ1-4; CDR3 protein: CASRTALGGNEKLFF
V gene: TRBV28; J gene: TRBJ1-1; CDR3 protein: CASSRVGQRNTEAFF
V gene: TRBV23-1; J gene: TRBJ1-1; CDR3 protein: CANPRGGNTEAFF
V gene: TRBV4-3; J gene: TRBJ2-5; CDR3 protein: CASSLSAGVETQYF
V gene: TRBV7-8; J gene: TRBJ2-7; CDR3 protein: CASSLERSSYEQYF
V gene: TRBV7-2; J gene: TRBJ2-7; CDR3 protein: CASSYGTSSYEQYF
V gene: TRBV2; J gene: TRBJ2-5; CDR3 protein: CASSEARLAGVETQYF
V gene: TRBV19; J gene: TRBJ1-1; CDR3 protein: CASTRTGAPEAFF
V gene: TRBV6-1; J gene: TRBJ1-2; CDR3 protein: CASRRENGNYGYTF
V gene: TRBV5-1; J gene: TRBJ1-2; CDR3 protein: CASSPSANYGYTF
V gene: TRBV7-9; J gene: TRBJ2-1; CDR3 protein: CASSHTVGTSVDEQFF
V gene: TRBV6-5; J gene: TRBJ2-1; CDR3 protein: CASSDLADWGEQFF
V gene: TRBV7-8; J gene: TRBJ2-7; CDR3 protein: CASSLGYGSGYEQYF
V gene: TRBV6-6; J gene: TRBJ2-3; CDR3 protein: CASSREGDTQYF
V gene: TRBV18; J gene: TRBJ2-7; CDR3 protein: CASSRSGTYEQYF
V gene: TRBV14; J gene: TRBJ2-5; CDR3 protein: CASSQDLAGMGETQYF
V gene: TRBV9; J gene: TRBJ2-1; CDR3 protein: CASSAGVGSQNEQFF
V gene: TRBV10-3; J gene: TRBJ2-3; CDR3 protein: CAISDQAYGRDTQYF
V gene: TRBV19; J gene: TRBJ1-1; CDR3 protein: CASSTMVATEAFF
V gene: TRBV5-6; J gene: TRBJ2-3; CDR3 protein: CASSPGPDTQYF
V gene: TRBV5-1; J gene: TRBJ1-1; CDR3 protein: CASGGGTSWGTEAFF
V gene: TRBV9; J gene: TRBJ1-5; CDR3 protein: CASSQGTGGSNQPQHF
V gene: TRBV2; J gene: TRBJ2-7; CDR3 protein: CASRETGGSYEQYF
V gene: TRBV27; J gene: TRBJ1-4; CDR3 protein: CASSDDPGANEKLFF
V gene: TRBV18; J gene: TRBJ2-7; CDR3 protein: CASSPPSREQYF
V gene: TRBV19; J gene: TRBJ1-5; CDR3 protein: CASSLSGTGRNYQPQHF
V gene: TRBV10-3; J gene: TRBJ2-7; CDR3 protein: CAISDPGTSGYKGYEQYF
V gene: TRBV5-1; J gene: TRBJ1-5; CDR3 protein: CASSPLGSINQPQHF
V gene: TRBV6-1; J gene: TRBJ2-7; CDR3 protein: CASSATVISYEQYF
V gene: TRBV4-1; J gene: TRBJ2-5; CDR3 protein: CASSPPTTTRETQYF
V gene: TRBV18; J gene: TRBJ1-5; CDR3 protein: CASSPQDGAGQPQHF